Presented here are 21 T cell receptor beta chains from one specimen sequenced in a study of T cells after yellow fever vaccination. One entry per CDR3 protein, called by TCRdb with MiXCR from the 5' RACE reads. The data hold roughly 320,000 distinct CDR3 sequences, with approximately 12% observed a single time. Sample: CD4+ T cells sorted from PBMCs, taken 45 days after the yellow fever booster vaccination. These receptors all stem from a man younger than 35 who received the YFV17D yellow fever vaccine.

A few counts support this clonotype. The chain combines TRBV19 with TRBJ2-3; D remains unclear. The V gene lost 5 bases and the J gene lost 6 bases, with 6 bases spanning the gap. The CDR3 spans 11 residues. CDR1 LNHDA and CDR2 SQIVND come from the germline V gene (reference sequence). The CDR3 nucleotides read TGTGCCAGTAGTCCACCGGATACGCAGTATTTT. Protein product: CASSPPDTQYF.

Only a few counts were recorded for this clonotype. The chain joins TRBV18 to TRBJ2-5; tentative D call: TRBD2 (6 bases). The CDR3 runs to 15 residues. Trimming stripped 4 bases from V and 3 bases from J, with 15 bases between. CDR1 and CDR2 (germline): KGHSH, LQKENI. For the CDR3, the DNA is TGTGCCAGCTCACTAAAGGGGCTAGCGAAAGAGACCCAGTACTTC. Translation: CASSLKGLAKETQYF.

This clonotype was seen a handful of times. The rearrangement joins TRBV18 to TRBJ1-3; the match to TRBD1 covers 7 bases. This CDR3 region has 16 residues. Germline CDR1 reads KGHSH; CDR2 reads LQKENI. The trim removed 4 bases at V and 0 bases at J, leaving 6 bases unmatched. CDR3 in DNA: TGTGCCAGCTCACGGTCCGGGACAGCCTCTGGAAACACCATATATTTT. Amino acids: CASSRSGTASGNTIYF.

In its sample, this clonotype was seen a few times. The chain recombines TRBV10-2 with TRBJ2-3; D might be TRBD2 (6 bases). The CDR3 contains 16 residues. Trimming cost V 6 bases and J 6 bases, with 22 bases left between them. Germline V gives CDR1 WSHSY, CDR2 SAAADI. The CDR3 DNA sequence: TGCGCCAGCAGCGGGGAACGGGCGGGGCTAGGGGATACGCAGTATTTT. Its translation is CASSGERAGLGDTQYF.

The chain combines TRBV5-4 with TRBJ2-4; D tentatively reads TRBD1 or TRBD2 (5 bases each). Between the trimmed V and J ends, which lost 6 bases and 6 bases, there was a span of 13 bases. There are 13 residues in the CDR3. Germline-derived CDR1 and CDR2 are SGHNT and YYREEE (reference sequence). Here the CDR3 reads CASTITGTNIQYF. The CDR3 coding sequence is TGTGCCAGCACAATTACCGGGACAAACATTCAGTACTTC.

This clonotype was recorded a few times. J is TRBJ1-1 and V is TRBV6-6; D is undetermined. The germline V gene has CDR1 MNHNY and CDR2 SVGAGI (reference sequence). V lost 9 bases, J lost 3 bases, and 14 bases lay in between. The CDR3 is 13 amino acids. This chain's CDR3 is CASVVDGYTEAFF. Written as DNA, the CDR3 is TGTGCCAGTGTTGTTGACGGCTACACTGAAGCTTTCTTT.

This chain connects TRBV20-1 to TRBJ1-2, with 9 positions matching TRBD1. Trimming took 1 base from V and 2 from J; bases not matched to a gene: 5. CDR3 size: 15 residues. Germline loops: CDR1 DFQATT, CDR2 SNEGSKA (reference sequence). CDR3: CSARVGQGANYGYTF. DNA for the CDR3: TGCAGTGCTAGAGTGGGACAGGGAGCCAACTATGGCTACACCTTC.

The V gene is TRBV15, the J gene TRBJ1-5, with D uncertain. V was shortened by 0 bases and J by 4 bases, with 4 bases between the two germline ends. CDR3 length: 13 residues. Germline loops: CDR1 LNHNV, CDR2 YYDKDF (reference sequence). DNA of the CDR3: TGTGCCACCAGCAGAGAAAGGAATCAGCCCCAGCATTTT. It translates to CATSRERNQPQHF.

This clonotype has just a few counts. The chain is built from TRBV24-1 and TRBJ2-3; D not certain. This CDR3 spans 15 amino acids. The germline V gene has CDR1 KGHDR and CDR2 SFDVKD. Trimming pared 4 bases from V and 0 bases from J, leaving 10 bases between. CDR3 sequence (DNA): TGTGCCACCAGTGAGCGGACGTGGAGCACAGATACGCAGTATTTT. Translating gives CATSERTWSTDTQYF.

This clonotype was seen a handful of times. The V and J genes are TRBV3-1 and TRBJ2-2; 8 bases fit TRBD2. The CDR3 extends over 14 amino acids. Trimming removed 4 bases from V and 7 bases from J; junction bases left unmatched: 5. CDR1 is LGHDT, CDR2 YNNKEL, per germline (reference sequence). The CDR3 sequence: CASSLSGGNGELFF. As DNA, the CDR3 is TGTGCCAGCAGCCTAAGCGGGGGAAACGGGGAGCTGTTTTTT.

V usage is TRBV6-2 or TRBV6-3 and J usage is TRBJ2-6; D tentatively fits TRBD1 or TRBD2 (5 bases each). Trimming left V 5 bases short and J 0 bases short, with 14 bases between. CDR3 length equals 17 residues. CDR1 and CDR2 from the germline V gene are MNHEY and SVGEGT. DNA of the CDR3: TGTGCCAGCAGTCCTCCGGGACCGAGCTCTGGGGCCAACGTCCTGACTTTC. The encoded protein is CASSPPGPSSGANVLTF.

This clonotype was counted a few times. The chain uses TRBV5-1 and TRBJ2-2; D not certain. The length of the CDR3 is 17 residues. V lost 0 bases and J 1 base, leaving 13 bases between the germline ends. CDR1 is SGHRS, CDR2 YFSETQ, per germline. The CDR3 nucleotides are TGCGCCAGCAGCTTGGCAATAGGTACCTTGAACACCGGGGAGCTGTTTTTT. Translating it yields CASSLAIGTLNTGELFF.

The V call is TRBV4-2, the J call TRBJ2-5; 8 bases map to TRBD2. This CDR3 comprises 16 residues. J gave up 7 bases and V 3 bases, and 13 bases lay outside the gene matches. Germline V lookup: CDR1 LGHNA, CDR2 YNFKEQ. CDR3 in DNA: TGTGCCAGCAGCCACGAGGGAGCGGGGGTCCGGGGGACCCAGTACTTC. This codes for CASSHEGAGVRGTQYF.

At least ten counts were recorded for this clonotype. The chain combines TRBV12-3 or TRBV12-4 with TRBJ2-2, with D perhaps matching TRBD2 (7 bases). The V end lost 3 bases, the J end lost 4 bases, and 12 bases lay between the germline ends. This CDR3 contains 15 residues. In nucleotides, the CDR3 is TGTGCCAGCAGTTTCCGGCGGGGGCCCACCGGGGAGCTGTTTTTT. It encodes CASSFRRGPTGELFF.

V usage is TRBV9 and J usage is TRBJ1-3, with D perhaps TRBD1 (5 bases). Germline V gene data show CDR1 as SGDLS and CDR2 as YYNGEE. Trimming cost V 0 bases and J 3 bases, with 13 bases left between them. The CDR3 runs to 16 residues. CDR3 coding DNA: TGTGCCAGCAGCGTAGAGGTGACGGGGCATGGAAACACCATATATTTT. It codes for CASSVEVTGHGNTIYF.

This clonotype was found many times. The V call is TRBV5-1, the J call TRBJ2-3; D ambiguous. Germline loops: CDR1 SGHRS, CDR2 YFSETQ. This CDR3 spans 15 amino acids. Trimming removed 0 bases from V and 4 bases from J, with 12 bases in between. CDR3 residues: CASSLGLTAADTQYF. The CDR3 bases are TGCGCCAGCAGCTTGGGACTTACGGCGGCAGATACGCAGTATTTT.

CDR3 sequence reads: CASSVGSGTYPSPLHF. The CDR3 DNA reads as TGTGCCAGCAGCGTAGGCTCCGGGACTTATCCTTCACCCCTCCACTTT. The chain combines TRBV9 with TRBJ1-6; a weak D match, TRBD1 (5 bases). From germline, CDR1 is SGDLS and CDR2 YYNGEE. CDR3 length equals 16 residues. With 0 bases removed from V and 9 bases from J, the gap between germline ends came to 16 bases.

V and J are TRBV7-6 and TRBJ1-2; 9 nucleotides agree with TRBD1. CDR3 length equals 14 residues. V trimming: 5 bases; J trimming: 5 bases; junction bases outside the gene matches: 6. Germline CDR1 reads SGHVS; CDR2 reads FNYEAQ. CDR3 DNA sequence: TGTGCCAGCAGCCAGGGACAGGGATGGTATGGCTACACCTTC. Protein product: CASSQGQGWYGYTF.

In this sample, this clonotype turned up a few times. CDR3 sequence (DNA): TGTGCCGCCCGTTCTGGGGCAGGGGAGCAGTTCTTC. Amino acids: CAARSGAGEQFF. The chain uses TRBV10-3 and TRBJ2-1, with D maybe TRBD1 (5 bases). The CDR3 is 12 residues long. V lost 11 bases and J 10 bases, leaving 18 bases between the germline ends. Germline CDR1 is ENHRY and CDR2 is SYGVKD.

This clonotype turned up a few times. The chain combines TRBV20-1 with TRBJ2-1, with D perhaps matching TRBD1 or TRBD2 (5 bases each). Germline CDR1 is DFQATT and CDR2 is SNEGSKA (reference sequence). The CDR3 covers 12 residues. Trimming removed 6 bases at V and 6 bases at J, with 12 bases between. CDR3 amino acids: CSAQRDPNEQFF. The CDR3 DNA sequence: TGCAGTGCCCAGAGGGACCCCAATGAGCAGTTCTTC.

This clonotype was seen ten or more times. The V gene is TRBV7-9, the J gene TRBJ2-2; tentatively, D is TRBD1 (5 bases). Germline values: CDR1 SEHNR, CDR2 FQNEAQ (reference sequence). This CDR3 has 15 amino acids. Trimming took 5 bases from V and 6 from J, leaving 16 bases between them. CDR3 sequence: CASSPQGTIAGELFF. In nucleotides, the CDR3 is TGTGCCAGCAGCCCTCAGGGTACAATCGCCGGGGAGCTGTTTTTT.